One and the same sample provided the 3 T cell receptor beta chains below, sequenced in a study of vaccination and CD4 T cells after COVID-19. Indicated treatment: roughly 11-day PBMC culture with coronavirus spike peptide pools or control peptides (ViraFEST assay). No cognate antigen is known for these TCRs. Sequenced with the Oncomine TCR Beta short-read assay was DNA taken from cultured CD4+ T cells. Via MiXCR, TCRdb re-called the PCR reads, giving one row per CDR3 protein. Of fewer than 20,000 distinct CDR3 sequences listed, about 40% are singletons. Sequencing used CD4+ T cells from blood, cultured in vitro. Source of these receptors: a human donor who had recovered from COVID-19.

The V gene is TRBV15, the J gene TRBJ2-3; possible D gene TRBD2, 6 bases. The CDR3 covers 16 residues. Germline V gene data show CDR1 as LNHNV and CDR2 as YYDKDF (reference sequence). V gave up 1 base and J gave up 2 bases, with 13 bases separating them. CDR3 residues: CATSRGPGLDTDTQYF. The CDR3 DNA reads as TGTGCCACCAGCAGAGGACCGGGACTTGACACAGATACGCAGTATTTT.

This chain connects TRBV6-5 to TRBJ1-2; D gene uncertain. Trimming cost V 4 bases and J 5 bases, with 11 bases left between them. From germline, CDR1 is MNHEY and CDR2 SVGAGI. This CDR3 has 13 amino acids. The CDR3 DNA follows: TGTGCCAGCAGTTCCCAAGCCGAATATGGCTACACCTTC. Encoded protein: CASSSQAEYGYTF.

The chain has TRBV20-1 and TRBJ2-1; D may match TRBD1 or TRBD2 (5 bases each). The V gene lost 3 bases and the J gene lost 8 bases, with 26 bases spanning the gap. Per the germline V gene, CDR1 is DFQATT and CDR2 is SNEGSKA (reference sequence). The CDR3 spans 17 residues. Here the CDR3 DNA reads TGCAGTGCTAGTCCGGTAGAATGGGAGTTTAGGGGCGATGAGCAGTTCTTC. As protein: CSASPVEWEFRGDEQFF.